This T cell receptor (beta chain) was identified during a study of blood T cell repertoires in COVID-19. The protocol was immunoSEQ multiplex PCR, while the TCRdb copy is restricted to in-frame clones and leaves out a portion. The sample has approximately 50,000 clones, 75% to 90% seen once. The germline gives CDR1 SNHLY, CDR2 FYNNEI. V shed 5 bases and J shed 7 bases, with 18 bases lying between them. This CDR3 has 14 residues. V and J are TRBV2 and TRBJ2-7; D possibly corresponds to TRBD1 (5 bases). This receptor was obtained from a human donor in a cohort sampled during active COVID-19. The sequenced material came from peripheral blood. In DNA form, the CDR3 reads TGTGCCAGCAGTAGGGGCCAAAAACCGGATGAGCAGTACTTC. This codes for CASSRGQKPDEQYF.